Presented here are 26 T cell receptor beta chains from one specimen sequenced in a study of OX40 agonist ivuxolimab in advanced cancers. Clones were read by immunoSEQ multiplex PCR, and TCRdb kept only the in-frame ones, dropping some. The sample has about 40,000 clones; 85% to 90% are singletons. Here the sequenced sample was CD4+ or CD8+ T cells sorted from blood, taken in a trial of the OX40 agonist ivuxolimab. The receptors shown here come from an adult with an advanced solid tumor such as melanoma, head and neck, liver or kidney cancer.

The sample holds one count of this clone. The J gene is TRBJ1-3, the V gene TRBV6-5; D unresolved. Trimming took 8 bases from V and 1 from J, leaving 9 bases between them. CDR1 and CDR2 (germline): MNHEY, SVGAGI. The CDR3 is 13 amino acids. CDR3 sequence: CASGVFSGNTIYF. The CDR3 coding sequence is TGTGCCAGCGGTGTATTTTCTGGAAACACCATATATTTT.

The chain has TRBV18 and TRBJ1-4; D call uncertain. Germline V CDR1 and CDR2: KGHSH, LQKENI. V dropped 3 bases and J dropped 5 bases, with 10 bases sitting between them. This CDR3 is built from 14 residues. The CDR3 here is CASSPGSQNEKLFF. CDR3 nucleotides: TGTGCCAGCTCACCCGGGAGCCAGAATGAAAAACTGTTTTTT.

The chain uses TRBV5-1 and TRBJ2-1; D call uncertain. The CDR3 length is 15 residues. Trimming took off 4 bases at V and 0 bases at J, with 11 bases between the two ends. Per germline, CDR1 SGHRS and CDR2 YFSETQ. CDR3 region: CASSRTPSSYNEQFF. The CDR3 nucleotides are TGCGCCAGCAGCCGGACGCCCAGCTCCTACAATGAGCAGTTCTTC.

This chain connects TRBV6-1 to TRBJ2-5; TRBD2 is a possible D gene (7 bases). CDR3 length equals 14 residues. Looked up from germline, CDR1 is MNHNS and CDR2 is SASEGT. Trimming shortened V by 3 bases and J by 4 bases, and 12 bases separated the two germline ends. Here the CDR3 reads CASSDPGGGETQYF. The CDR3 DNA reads TGTGCCAGCAGTGACCCGGGGGGCGGAGAGACCCAGTACTTC.

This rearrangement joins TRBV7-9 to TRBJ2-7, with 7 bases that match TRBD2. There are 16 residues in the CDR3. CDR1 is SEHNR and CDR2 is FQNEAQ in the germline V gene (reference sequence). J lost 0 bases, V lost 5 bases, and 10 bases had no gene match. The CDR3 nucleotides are TGTGCCAGCAGCCCACTGGGAGGGGTCAGCTCCTACGAGCAGTACTTC. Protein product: CASSPLGGVSSYEQYF. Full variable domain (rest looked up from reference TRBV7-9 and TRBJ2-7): DTGVSQNPRHKITKRGQNVTFRCDPISEHNRLYWYRQTLGQGPEFLTYFQNEAQLEKSRLLSDRFSAERPKGSFSTLEIQRTEQGDSAMYLCASSPLGGVSSYEQYFGPGTRLTVT.

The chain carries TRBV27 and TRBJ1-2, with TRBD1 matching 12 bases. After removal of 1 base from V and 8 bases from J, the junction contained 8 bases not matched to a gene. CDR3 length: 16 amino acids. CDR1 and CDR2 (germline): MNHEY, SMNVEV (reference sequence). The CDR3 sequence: CASSLWDRGPGGGYTF. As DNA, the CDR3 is TGTGCCAGCAGTTTATGGGACAGGGGGCCAGGCGGCGGCTACACCTTC.

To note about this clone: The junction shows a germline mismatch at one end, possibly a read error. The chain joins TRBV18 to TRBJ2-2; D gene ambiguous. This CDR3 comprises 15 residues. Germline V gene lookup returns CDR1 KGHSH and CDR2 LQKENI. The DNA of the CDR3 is TGTGCCAGCTCACCTGCCAGGACCGGCACCGAGGAGCTGTTTTTT. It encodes CASSPARTGTEELFF.

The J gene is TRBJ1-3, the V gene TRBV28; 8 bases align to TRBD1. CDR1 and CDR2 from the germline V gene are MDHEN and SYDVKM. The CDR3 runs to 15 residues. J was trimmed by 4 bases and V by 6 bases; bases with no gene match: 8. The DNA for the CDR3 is TGTGCCAGCAGGGCGGACAGGGTATTCGGAAACACCATATATTTT. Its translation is CASRADRVFGNTIYF.

The CDR3 DNA reads as TGTGCCAGCAGTTACCCGGGACAGGGACATCTCGAGCAGTACTTC. Amino acids: CASSYPGQGHLEQYF. J is TRBJ2-7 and V is TRBV6-6; 9 nucleotides match TRBD1. Losses at the gene ends were 2 bases for V and 6 bases for J; bases not matched to a gene: 8. Germline lookup yields CDR1 MNHNY and CDR2 SVGAGI (reference sequence). The CDR3 is made up of 15 amino acids.

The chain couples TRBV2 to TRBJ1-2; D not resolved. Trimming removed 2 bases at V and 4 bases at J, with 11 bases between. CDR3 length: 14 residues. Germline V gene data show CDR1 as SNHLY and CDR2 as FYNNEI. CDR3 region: CASSEWRQSYGYTF. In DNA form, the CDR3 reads TGTGCCAGCAGTGAATGGAGGCAGAGCTATGGCTACACCTTC. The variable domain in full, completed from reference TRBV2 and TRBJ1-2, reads EPEVTQTPSHQVTQMGQEVILRCVPISNHLYFYWYRQILGQKVEFLVSFYNNEISEKSEIFDDQFSVERPDGSNFTLKIRSTKLEDSAMYFCASSEWRQSYGYTFGSGTRLTVV.

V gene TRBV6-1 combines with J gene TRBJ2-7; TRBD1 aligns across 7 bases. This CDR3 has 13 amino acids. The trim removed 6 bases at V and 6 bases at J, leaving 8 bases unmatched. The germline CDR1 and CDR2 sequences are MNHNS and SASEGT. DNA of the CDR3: TGTGCCAGCAGACAGACAGGGACGCGCGAGCAGTACTTC. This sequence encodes CASRQTGTREQYF.

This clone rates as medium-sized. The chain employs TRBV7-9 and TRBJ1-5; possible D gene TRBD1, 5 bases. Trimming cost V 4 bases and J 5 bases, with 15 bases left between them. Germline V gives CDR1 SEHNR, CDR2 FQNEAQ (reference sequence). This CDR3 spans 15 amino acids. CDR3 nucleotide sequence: TGTGCCAGCAGCTCCTCAGGGTCCGGGGATCAGCCCCAGCATTTT. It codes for CASSSSGSGDQPQHF.

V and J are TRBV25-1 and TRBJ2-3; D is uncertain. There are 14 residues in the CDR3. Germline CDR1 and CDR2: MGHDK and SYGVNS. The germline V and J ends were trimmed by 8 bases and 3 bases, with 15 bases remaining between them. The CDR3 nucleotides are TGTGCCAGCTGTAAGGGTAGTGGGACAGATACGCAGTATTTT. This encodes CASCKGSGTDTQYF.

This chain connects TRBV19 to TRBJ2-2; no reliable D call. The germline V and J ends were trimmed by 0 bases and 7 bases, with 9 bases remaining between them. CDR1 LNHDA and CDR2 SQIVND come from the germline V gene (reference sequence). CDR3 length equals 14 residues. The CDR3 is CASSIEALGGELFF. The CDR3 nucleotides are TGTGCCAGTAGTATAGAGGCCTTGGGCGGGGAGCTGTTTTTT.

The CDR3 here is CASSFDRGGYGYTF. The CDR3 DNA reads as TGTGCCAGCAGCTTCGACAGGGGCGGCTATGGCTACACCTTC. V gene TRBV5-6 combines with J gene TRBJ1-2; 8 bases map to TRBD1. The CDR3 sequence is 14 residues long. In germline, CDR1 is SGHDT, CDR2 YYEEEE. The trim removed 2 bases at V and 4 bases at J, leaving 4 bases unmatched.

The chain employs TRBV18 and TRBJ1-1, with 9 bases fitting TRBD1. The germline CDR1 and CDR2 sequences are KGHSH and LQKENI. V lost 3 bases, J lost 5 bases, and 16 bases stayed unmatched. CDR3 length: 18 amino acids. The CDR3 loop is CASSPRLTGGGSWTEAFF. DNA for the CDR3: TGTGCCAGCTCACCCCGATTGACAGGGGGGGGAAGTTGGACTGAAGCTTTCTTT.

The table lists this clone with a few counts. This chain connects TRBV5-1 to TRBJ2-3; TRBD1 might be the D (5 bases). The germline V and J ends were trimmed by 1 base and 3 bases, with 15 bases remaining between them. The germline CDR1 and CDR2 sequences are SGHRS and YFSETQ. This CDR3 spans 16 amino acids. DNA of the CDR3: TGCGCCAGCAGCTTGTATCCCAGGGTTGATACAGATACGCAGTATTTT. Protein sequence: CASSLYPRVDTDTQYF.

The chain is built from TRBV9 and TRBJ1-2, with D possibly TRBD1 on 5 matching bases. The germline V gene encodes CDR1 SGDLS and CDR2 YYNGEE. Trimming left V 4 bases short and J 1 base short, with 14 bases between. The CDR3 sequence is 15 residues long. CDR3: CASSSFPGGNYGYTF. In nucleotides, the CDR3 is TGTGCCAGCAGCTCTTTTCCCGGGGGTAACTATGGCTACACCTTC.

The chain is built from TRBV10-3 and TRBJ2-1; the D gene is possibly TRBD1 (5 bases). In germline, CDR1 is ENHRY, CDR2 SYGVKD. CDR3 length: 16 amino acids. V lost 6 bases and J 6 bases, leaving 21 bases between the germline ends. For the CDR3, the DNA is TGTGCCATCAGCCGACAGAGCCTGGGTACTATCAATGAGCAGTTCTTC. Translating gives CAISRQSLGTINEQFF.

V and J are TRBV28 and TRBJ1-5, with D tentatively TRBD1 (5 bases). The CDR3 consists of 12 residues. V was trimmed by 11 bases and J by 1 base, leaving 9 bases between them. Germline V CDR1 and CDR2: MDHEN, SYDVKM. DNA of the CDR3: TGTGCCGGGGGGAGGAGCAATCAGCCCCAGCATTTT. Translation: CAGGRSNQPQHF.

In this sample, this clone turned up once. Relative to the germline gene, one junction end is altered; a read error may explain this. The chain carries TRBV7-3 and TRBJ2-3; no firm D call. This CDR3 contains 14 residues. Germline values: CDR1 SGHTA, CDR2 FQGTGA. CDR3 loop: CASSGSGLPDAQYF. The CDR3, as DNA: TGTGCCAGCAGCGGGTCGGGCCTACCAGATGCGCAGTATTTT. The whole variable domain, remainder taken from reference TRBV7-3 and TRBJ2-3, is GAGVSQTPSNKVTEKGKYVELRCDPISGHTALYWYRQSLGQGPEFLIYFQGTGAADDSGLPNDRFFAVRPEGSVSTLKIQRTERGDSAVYLCASSGSGLPDAQYFGPGTRLTVL.

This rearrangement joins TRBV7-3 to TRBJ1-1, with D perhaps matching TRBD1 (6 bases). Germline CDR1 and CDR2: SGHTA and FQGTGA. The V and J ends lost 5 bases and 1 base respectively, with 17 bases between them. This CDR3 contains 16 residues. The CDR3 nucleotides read TGTGCCAGCAGCCCACAACCAATGACAGGGAACACTGAAGCTTTCTTT. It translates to CASSPQPMTGNTEAFF.

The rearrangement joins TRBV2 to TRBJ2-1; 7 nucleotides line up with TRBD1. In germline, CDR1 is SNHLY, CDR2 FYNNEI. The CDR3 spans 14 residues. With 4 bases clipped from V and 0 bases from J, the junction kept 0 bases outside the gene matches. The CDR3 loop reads CASSGDSSYNEQFF. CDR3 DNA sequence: TGTGCCAGCAGTGGGGACAGCTCCTACAATGAGCAGTTCTTC.

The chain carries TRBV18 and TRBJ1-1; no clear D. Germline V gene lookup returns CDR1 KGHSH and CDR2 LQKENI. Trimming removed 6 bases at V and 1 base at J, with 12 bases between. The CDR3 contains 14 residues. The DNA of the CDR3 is TGTGCCAGCTCCGCAGATTCAGGGAACACTGAAGCTTTCTTT. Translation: CASSADSGNTEAFF.

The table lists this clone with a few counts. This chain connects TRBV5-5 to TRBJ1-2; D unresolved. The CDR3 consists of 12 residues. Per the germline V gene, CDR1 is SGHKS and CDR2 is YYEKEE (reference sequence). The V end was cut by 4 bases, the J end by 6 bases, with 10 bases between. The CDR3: CASSQGTNGYTF. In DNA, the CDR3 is TGTGCCAGCAGCCAAGGTACGAATGGCTACACCTTC. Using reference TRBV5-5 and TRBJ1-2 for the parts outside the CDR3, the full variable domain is DAGVTQSPTHLIKTRGQQVTLRCSPISGHKSVSWYQQVLGQGPQFIFQYYEKEERGRGNFPDRFSARQFPNYSSELNVNALLLGDSALYLCASSQGTNGYTFGSGTRLTVV.

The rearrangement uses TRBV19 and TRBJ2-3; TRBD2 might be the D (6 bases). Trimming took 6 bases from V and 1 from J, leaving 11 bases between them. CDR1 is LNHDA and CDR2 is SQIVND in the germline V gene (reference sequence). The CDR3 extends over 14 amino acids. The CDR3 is CASRAGGGTDTQYF. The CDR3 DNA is TGTGCCAGTAGAGCGGGTGGCGGCACAGATACGCAGTATTTT.